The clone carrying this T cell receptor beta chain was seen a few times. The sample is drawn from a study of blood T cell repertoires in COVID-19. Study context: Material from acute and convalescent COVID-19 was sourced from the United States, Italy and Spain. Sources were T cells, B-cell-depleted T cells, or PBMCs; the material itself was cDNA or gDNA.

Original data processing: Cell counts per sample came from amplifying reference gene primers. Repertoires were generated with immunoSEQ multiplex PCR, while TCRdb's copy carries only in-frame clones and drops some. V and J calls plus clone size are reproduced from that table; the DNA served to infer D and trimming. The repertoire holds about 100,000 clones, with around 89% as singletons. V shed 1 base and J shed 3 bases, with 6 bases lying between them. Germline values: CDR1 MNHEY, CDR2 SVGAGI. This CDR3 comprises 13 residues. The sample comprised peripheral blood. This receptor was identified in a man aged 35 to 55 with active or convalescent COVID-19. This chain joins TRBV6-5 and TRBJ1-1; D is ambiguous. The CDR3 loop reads CASSYYSHTEAFF. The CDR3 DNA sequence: TGTGCCAGCAGTTACTACTCGCACACTGAAGCTTTCTTT.